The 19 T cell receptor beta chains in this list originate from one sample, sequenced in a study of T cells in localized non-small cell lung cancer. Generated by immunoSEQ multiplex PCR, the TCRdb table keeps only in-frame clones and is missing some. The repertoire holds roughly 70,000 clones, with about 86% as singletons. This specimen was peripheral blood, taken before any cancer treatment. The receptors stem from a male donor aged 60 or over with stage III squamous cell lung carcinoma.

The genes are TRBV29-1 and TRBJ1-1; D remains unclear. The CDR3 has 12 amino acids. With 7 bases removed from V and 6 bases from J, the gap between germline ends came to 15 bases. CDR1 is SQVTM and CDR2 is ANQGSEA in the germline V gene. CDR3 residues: CSELRGSAEAFF. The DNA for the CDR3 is TGCAGCGAGCTTCGGGGTAGCGCTGAAGCTTTCTTT. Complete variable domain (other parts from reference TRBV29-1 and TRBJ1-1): SAVISQKPSRDICQRGTSLTIQCQVDSQVTMMFWYRQQPGQSLTLIATANQGSEATYESGFVIDKFPISRPNLTFSTLTVSNMSPEDSSIYLCSELRGSAEAFFGQGTRLTVV.

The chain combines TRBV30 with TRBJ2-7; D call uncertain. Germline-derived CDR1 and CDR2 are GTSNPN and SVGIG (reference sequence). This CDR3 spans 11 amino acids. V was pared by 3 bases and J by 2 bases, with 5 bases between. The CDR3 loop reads CAWSEAYEQYF. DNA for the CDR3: TGTGCCTGGAGCGAAGCCTACGAGCAGTACTTC.

CDR3 DNA: TGCAGCGTTGTGGGGTACACAGATACGCAGTATTTT. Translation gives CSVVGYTDTQYF. This chain joins TRBV29-1 and TRBJ2-3; D is uncertain. This CDR3 has 12 residues. Trimming cost V 4 bases and J 2 bases, with 7 bases left between them. Looked up from germline, CDR1 is SQVTM and CDR2 is ANQGSEA.

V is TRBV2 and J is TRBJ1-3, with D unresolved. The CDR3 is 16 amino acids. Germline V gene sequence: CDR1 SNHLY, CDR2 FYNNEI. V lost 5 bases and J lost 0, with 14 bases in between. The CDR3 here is CASSTNEGGSGNTIYF. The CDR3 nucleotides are TGTGCCAGCAGTACAAATGAGGGTGGCTCTGGAAACACCATATATTTT.

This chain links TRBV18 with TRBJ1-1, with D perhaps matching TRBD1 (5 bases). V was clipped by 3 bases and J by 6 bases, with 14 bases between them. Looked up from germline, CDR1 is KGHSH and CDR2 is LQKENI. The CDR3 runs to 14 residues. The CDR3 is CASSPRGLSAEAFF. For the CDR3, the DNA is TGTGCCAGCTCACCTCGGGGCCTGAGCGCTGAAGCTTTCTTT.

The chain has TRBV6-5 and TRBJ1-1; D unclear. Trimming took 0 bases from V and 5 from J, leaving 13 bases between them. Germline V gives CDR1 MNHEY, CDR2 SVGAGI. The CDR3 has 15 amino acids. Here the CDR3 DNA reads TGTGCCAGCAGTTACTCGGGCAGGATAATAACTGAAGCTTTCTTT. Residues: CASSYSGRIITEAFF.

The CDR3 is CASSLGTGKSEAFF. The CDR3 DNA is TGTGCCAGCAGCTTAGGGACAGGGAAATCTGAAGCTTTCTTT. The chain couples TRBV11-1 to TRBJ1-1, with 8 bases matching TRBD1. Germline V gene lookup returns CDR1 SGHAT and CDR2 FQDESV (reference sequence). The CDR3 sequence is 14 residues long. V shed 1 base, J shed 6 bases, and the junction held 4 bases outside the gene matches.

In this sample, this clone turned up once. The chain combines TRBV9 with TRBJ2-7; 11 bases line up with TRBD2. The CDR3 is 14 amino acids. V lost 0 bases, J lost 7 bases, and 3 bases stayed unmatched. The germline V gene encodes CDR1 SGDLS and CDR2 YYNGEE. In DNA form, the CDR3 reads TGTGCCAGCAGCGTAGGACTAGCGGGGATGGAGCAGTACTTC. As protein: CASSVGLAGMEQYF.

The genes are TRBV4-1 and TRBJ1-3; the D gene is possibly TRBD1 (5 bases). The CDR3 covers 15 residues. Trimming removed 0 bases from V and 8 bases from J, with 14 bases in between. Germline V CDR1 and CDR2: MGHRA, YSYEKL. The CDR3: CASSQDRGQGDTIYF. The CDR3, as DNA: TGCGCCAGCAGCCAAGATAGAGGGCAGGGAGACACCATATATTTT.

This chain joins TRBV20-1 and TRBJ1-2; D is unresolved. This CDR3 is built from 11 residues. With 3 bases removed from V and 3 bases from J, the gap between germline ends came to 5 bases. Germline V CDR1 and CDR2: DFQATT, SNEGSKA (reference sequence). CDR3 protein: CSAREHYGYTF. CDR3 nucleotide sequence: TGCAGTGCTAGGGAGCACTATGGCTACACCTTC.

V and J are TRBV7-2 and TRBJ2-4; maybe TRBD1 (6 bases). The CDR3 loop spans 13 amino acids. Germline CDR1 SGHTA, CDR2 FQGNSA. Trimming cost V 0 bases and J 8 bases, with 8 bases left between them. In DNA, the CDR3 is TGTGCCAGCAGCTTAGCACAGGGAGACATTCAGTACTTC. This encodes CASSLAQGDIQYF.

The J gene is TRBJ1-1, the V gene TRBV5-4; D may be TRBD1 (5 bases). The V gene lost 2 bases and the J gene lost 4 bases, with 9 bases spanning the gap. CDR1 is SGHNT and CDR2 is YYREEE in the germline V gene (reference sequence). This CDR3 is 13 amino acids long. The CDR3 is CASSFLGTTEAFF. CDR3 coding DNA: TGTGCCAGCAGCTTCCTAGGGACCACTGAAGCTTTCTTT.

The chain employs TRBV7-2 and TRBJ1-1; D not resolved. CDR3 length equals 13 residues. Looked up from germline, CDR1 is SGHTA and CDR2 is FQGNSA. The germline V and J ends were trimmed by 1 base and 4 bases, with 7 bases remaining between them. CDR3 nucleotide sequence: TGTGCCAGCAGCTTAGAGGTCAGCACTGAAGCTTTCTTT. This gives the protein CASSLEVSTEAFF.

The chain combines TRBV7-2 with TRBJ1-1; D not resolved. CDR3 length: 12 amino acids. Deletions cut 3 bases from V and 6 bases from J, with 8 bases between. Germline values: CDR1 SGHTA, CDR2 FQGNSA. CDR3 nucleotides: TGTGCCAGCAGCTTCTCTTCTTCTGAAGCTTTCTTT. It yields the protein CASSFSSSEAFF.

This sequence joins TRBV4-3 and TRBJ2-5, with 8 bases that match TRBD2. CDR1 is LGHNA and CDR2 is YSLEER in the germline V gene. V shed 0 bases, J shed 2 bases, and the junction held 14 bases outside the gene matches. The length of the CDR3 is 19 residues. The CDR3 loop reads CASSQEVRMSGGYQETQYF. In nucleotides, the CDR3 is TGCGCCAGCAGCCAAGAGGTCCGGATGAGCGGGGGTTATCAAGAGACCCAGTACTTC.

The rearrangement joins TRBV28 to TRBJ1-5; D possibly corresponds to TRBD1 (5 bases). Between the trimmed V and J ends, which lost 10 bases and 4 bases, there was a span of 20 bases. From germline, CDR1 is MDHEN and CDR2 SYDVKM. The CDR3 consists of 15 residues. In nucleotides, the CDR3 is TGTGCCACCACTATCTTAATGGGGGTGAATCAGCCCCAGCATTTT. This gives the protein CATTILMGVNQPQHF.

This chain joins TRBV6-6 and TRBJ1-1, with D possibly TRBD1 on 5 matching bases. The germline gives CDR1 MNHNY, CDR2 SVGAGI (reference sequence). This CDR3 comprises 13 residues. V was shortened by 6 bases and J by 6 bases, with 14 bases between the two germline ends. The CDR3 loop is CASSPGHSAEAFF. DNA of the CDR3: TGTGCCAGCAGCCCTGGACATTCCGCTGAAGCTTTCTTT.

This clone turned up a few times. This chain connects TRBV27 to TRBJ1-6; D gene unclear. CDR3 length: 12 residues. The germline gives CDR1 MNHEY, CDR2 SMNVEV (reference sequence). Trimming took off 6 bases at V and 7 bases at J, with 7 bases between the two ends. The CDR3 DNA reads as TGTGCCAGCAGAAAACAGAATTCACCCCTCCACTTT. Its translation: CASRKQNSPLHF.

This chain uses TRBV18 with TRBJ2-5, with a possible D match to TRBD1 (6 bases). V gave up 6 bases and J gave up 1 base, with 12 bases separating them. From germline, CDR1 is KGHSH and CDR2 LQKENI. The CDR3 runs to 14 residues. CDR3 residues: CASSPTGVQETQYF. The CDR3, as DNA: TGTGCCAGCTCGCCGACAGGAGTCCAAGAGACCCAGTACTTC.